This entry lists 2 T cell receptor beta chains sequenced from one sample in a study of OX40 agonist ivuxolimab in advanced cancers. The method was immunoSEQ multiplex PCR; TCRdb's version includes in-frame clones alone and lacks a portion of them. The repertoire includes around 110,000 clones, approximately 90% of them detected once, and 0.48% sits in the top ten. This specimen was CD4+ or CD8+ T cells sorted from blood, taken in a trial of the OX40 agonist ivuxolimab. These receptors came from an adult with an advanced solid tumor such as melanoma, head and neck, liver or kidney cancer.

In DNA, the CDR3 is TGTGCCAGCAGCTTCTCCGACACTACTCTTTACAATGAGCAGTTCTTC. This sequence encodes CASSFSDTTLYNEQFF. This chain uses TRBV7-2 with TRBJ2-1; D is uncertain. Germline CDR1 SGHTA, CDR2 FQGNSA. This CDR3 contains 16 residues. V dropped 3 bases and J dropped 4 bases, with 16 bases sitting between them.

This clone was observed a few times. The germline gene is not matched at one end of the junction; a read error may be the cause. V and J are TRBV7-7 and TRBJ2-1; TRBD2 agrees at 12 bases. Germline-derived CDR1 and CDR2 are SSHAT and FNYEAQ (reference sequence). The CDR3 extends over 15 amino acids. The CDR3 DNA sequence: TGTGCTAGCAGCCCTAGCGGGGGGGCTGGTAATGAGCAGTTCTTC. Residues: CASSPSGGAGNEQFF.